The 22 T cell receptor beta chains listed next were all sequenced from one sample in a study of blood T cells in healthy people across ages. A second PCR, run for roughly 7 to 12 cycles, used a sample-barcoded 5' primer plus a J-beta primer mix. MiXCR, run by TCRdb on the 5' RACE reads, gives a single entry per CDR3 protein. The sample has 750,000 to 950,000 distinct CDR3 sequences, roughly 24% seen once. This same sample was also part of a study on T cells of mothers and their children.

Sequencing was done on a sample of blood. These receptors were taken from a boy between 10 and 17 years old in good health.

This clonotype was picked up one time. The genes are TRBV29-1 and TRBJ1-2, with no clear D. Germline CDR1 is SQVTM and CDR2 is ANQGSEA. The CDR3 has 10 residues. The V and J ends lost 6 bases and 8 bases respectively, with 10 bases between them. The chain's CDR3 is CSVRAGGYTF. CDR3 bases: TGCAGCGTCCGAGCGGGCGGCTACACCTTC.

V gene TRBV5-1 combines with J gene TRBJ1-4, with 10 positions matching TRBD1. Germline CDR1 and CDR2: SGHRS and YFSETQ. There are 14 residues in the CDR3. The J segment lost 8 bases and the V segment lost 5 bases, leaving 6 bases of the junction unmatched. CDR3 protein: CASRTGTGDEKLFF. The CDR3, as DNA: TGCGCCAGCAGGACCGGGACAGGGGACGAAAAACTGTTTTTT.

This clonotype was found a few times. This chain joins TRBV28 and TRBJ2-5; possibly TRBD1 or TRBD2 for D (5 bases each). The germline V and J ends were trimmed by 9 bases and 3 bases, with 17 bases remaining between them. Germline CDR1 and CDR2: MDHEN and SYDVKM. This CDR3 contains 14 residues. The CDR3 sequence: CARGPRGVKETQYF. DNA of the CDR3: TGTGCCAGGGGACCGAGAGGGGTTAAAGAGACCCAGTACTTC.

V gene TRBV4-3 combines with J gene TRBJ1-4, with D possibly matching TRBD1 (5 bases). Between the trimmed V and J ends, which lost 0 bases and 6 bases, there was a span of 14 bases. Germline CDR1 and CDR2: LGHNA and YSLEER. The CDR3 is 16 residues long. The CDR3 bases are TGCGCCAGCAGCCAAGATCTCCCAGGGCGAGATGAAAAACTGTTTTTT. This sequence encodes CASSQDLPGRDEKLFF.

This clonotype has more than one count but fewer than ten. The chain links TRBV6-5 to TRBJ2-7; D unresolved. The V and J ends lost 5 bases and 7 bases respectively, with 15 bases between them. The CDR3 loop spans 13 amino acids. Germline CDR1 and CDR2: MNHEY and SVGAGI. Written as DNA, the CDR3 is TGTGCCAGCAGTAACAGACTCGGCTTAGAGCAGTACTTC. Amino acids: CASSNRLGLEQYF.

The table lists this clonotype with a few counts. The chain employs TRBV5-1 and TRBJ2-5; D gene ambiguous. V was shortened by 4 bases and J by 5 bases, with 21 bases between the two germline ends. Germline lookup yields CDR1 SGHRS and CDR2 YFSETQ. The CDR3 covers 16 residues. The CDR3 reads CASSPPGASGWETQYF. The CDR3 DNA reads TGCGCCAGCAGCCCGCCAGGAGCCTCCGGGTGGGAGACCCAGTACTTC. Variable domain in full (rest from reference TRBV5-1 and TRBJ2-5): KAGVTQTPRYLIKTRGQQVTLSCSPISGHRSVSWYQQTPGQGLQFLFEYFSETQRNKGNFPGRFSGRQFSNSRSEMNVSTLELGDSALYLCASSPPGASGWETQYFGPGTRLLVL.

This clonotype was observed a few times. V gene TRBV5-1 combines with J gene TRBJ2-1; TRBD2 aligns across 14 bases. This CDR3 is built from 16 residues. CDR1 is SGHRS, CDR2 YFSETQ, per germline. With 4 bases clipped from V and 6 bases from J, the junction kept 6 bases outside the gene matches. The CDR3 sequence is CASSPTSGGASNEQFF. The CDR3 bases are TGCGCCAGCAGCCCGACTAGCGGGGGGGCCAGCAATGAGCAGTTCTTC.

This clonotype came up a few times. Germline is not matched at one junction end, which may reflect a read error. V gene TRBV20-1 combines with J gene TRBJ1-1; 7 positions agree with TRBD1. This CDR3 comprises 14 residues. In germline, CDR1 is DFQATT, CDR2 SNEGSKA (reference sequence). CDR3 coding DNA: TGCGGTGCTAGACCCCCAGGGGGGCCAACTGAAGCTTTCTTT. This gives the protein CGARPPGGPTEAFF.

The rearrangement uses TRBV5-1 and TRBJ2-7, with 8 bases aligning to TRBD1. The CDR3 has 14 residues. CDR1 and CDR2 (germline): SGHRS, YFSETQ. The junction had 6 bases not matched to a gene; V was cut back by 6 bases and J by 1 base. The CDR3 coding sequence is TGCGCCAGCAACCCTGGACAGGGATCCTACGAGCAGTACTTC. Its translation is CASNPGQGSYEQYF.

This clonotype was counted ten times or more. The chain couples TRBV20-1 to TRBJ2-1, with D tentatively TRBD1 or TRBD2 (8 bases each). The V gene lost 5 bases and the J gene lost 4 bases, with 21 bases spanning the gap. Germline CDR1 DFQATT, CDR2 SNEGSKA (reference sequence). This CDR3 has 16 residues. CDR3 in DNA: TGCAGTGCTCCCAGGGGGCTAGCGGGCGATTACAATGAGCAGTTCTTC. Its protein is CSAPRGLAGDYNEQFF.

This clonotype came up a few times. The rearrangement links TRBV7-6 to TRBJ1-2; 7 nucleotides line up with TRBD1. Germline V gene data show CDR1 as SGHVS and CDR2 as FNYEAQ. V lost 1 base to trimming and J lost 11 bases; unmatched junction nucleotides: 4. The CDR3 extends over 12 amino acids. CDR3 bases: TGTGCCAGCAGCTTAGGGACAGGAAGATACACCTTC. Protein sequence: CASSLGTGRYTF.

The CDR3 reads CASSEAGTGNNSPLHF. Written as DNA, the CDR3 is TGTGCCAGCAGTGAAGCGGGGACAGGGAACAATTCACCCCTCCACTTT. V usage is TRBV2 and J usage is TRBJ1-6, with 9 bases fitting TRBD1. The J segment lost 7 bases and the V segment lost 0 bases, leaving 4 bases of the junction unmatched. CDR1 is SNHLY, CDR2 FYNNEI, per germline. The CDR3 contains 16 residues.

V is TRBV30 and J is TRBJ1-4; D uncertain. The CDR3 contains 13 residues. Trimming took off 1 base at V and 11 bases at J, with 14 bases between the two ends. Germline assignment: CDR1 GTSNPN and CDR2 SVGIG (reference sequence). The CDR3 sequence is CAWSEQRLWKLFF. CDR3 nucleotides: TGTGCCTGGAGTGAGCAGAGGCTTTGGAAACTGTTTTTT.

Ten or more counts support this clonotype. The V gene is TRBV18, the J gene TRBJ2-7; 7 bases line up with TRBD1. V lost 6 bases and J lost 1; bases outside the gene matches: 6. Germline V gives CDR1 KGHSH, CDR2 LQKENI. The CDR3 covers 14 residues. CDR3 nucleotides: TGTGCCAGCTCGCCCGGGACAGAGTCCTACGAGCAGTACTTC. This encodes CASSPGTESYEQYF.

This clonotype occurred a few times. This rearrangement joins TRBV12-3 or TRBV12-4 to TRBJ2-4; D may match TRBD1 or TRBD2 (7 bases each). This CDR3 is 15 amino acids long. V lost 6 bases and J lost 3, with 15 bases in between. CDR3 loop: CASSLQGRDKNIQYF. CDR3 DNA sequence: TGTGCCAGCAGCTTACAGGGGAGGGACAAAAACATTCAGTACTTC.

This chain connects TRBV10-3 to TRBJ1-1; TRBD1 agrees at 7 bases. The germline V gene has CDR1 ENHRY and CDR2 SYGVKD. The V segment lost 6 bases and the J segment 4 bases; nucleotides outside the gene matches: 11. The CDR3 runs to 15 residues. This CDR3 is CAISLQGERATEAFF. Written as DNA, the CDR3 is TGTGCCATCAGCCTTCAGGGGGAGAGGGCCACTGAAGCTTTCTTT.

CDR3 DNA sequence: TGCAGCGTTGCGGACAGGGGCCAAGAGACCCAGTACTTC. The encoded protein is CSVADRGQETQYF. The V call is TRBV29-1, the J call TRBJ2-5; 9 bases align to TRBD1. V dropped 4 bases and J dropped 1; count of bases not matched to a gene: 1. The germline CDR1 and CDR2 sequences are SQVTM and ANQGSEA. The CDR3 has 13 amino acids.

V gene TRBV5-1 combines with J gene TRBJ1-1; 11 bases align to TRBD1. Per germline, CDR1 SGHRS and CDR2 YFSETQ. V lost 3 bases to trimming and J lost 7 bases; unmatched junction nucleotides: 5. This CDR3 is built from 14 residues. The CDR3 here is CASSSGQGAHEAFF. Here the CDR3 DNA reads TGCGCCAGCAGCTCTGGACAGGGGGCACATGAAGCTTTCTTT. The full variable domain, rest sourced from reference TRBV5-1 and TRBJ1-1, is KAGVTQTPRYLIKTRGQQVTLSCSPISGHRSVSWYQQTPGQGLQFLFEYFSETQRNKGNFPGRFSGRQFSNSRSEMNVSTLELGDSALYLCASSSGQGAHEAFFGQGTRLTVV.

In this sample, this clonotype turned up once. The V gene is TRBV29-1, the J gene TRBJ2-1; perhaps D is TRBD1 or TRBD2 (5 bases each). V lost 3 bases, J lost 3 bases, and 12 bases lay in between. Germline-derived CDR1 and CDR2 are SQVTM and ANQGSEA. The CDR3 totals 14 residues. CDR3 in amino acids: CSVEGTSVYNEQFF. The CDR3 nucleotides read TGCAGCGTTGAGGGGACGTCGGTCTACAATGAGCAGTTCTTC.

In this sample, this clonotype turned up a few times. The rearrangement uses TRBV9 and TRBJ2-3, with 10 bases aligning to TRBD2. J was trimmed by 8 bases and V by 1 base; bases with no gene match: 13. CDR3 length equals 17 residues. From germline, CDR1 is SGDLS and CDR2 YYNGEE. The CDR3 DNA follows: TGTGCCAGCAGCGTATCGGGAGTAAGCGGGGGGGCCACTACGCAGTATTTT. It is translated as CASSVSGVSGGATTQYF.

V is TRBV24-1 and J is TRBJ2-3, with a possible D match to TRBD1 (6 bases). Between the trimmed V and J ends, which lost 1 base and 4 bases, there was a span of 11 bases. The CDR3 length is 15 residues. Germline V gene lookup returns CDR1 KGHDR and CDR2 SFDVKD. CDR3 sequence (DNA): TGTGCCACCAGTGATTTTCCGGCAGGGGCAGATACGCAGTATTTT. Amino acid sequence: CATSDFPAGADTQYF.

The CDR3 spells CASSQDPGSAYEQYF. CDR3 DNA sequence: TGTGCCAGCAGCCAAGATCCTGGCAGTGCCTACGAGCAGTACTTC. This chain links TRBV14 with TRBJ2-5, with unresolved D. The J call may be in error: the DNA end matches TRBJ2-7 better. Germline assignment: CDR1 SGHDN and CDR2 FVKESK. The CDR3 consists of 15 residues.